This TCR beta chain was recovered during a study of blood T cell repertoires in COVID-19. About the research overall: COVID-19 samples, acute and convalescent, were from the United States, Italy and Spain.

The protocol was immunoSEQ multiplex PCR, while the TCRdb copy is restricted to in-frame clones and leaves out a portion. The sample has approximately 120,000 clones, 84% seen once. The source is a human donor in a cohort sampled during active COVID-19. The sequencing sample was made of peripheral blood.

DNA for the CDR3: TGTGCCAGCCGCGCCGGGAAGGGCCCGACCACGAACACCGGGGAGCTGTTTTTT. Its translation is CASRAGKGPTTNTGELFF. The rearrangement joins TRBV2 to TRBJ2-2, with a possible D match to TRBD2 (5 bases). The germline CDR1 and CDR2 sequences are SNHLY and FYNNEI. The CDR3 totals 18 residues. The ends were cut back, 8 bases at V and 0 bases at J, with 22 bases in the middle. The full variable domain, completed using reference TRBV2 and TRBJ2-2, is EPEVTQTPSHQVTQMGQEVILRCVPISNHLYFYWYRQILGQKVEFLVSFYNNEISEKSEIFDDQFSVERPDGSNFTLKIRSTKLEDSAMYFCASRAGKGPTTNTGELFFGEGSRLTVL.